This T cell receptor (beta chain) is drawn from a study of Ad26.COV2.S vaccination and SARS-CoV-2 variants. Germline CDR1 LNHNV, CDR2 YYDKDF (reference sequence). This CDR3 has 13 amino acids. The ends were cut back, 0 bases at V and 12 bases at J, with 12 bases in the middle. TCRdb's copy holds only in-frame clones and misses some; the assay was immunoSEQ multiplex PCR. The sample shows fewer than 500,000 clones, 89% of them seen only once. This sample's treatment: over 15 received Ad26.COV2.S at low or high dose, single or two shots; roughly 5 received placebo; per-sample allocation not given. After the first vaccine or placebo injection, samples were drawn on day 63.

Source: peripheral blood, taken in a trial of Ad26.COV2.S vaccine versus placebo. The source is a person between 18 and 60 years old who received the Ad26.COV2.S COVID-19 vaccine or a placebo. The chain links TRBV15 to TRBJ2-1, with D tentatively TRBD2 (6 bases). The CDR3 DNA is TGTGCCACCAGCAGAGATCTTCCGGGAGCGCAGTTCTTC. Its protein is CATSRDLPGAQFF.